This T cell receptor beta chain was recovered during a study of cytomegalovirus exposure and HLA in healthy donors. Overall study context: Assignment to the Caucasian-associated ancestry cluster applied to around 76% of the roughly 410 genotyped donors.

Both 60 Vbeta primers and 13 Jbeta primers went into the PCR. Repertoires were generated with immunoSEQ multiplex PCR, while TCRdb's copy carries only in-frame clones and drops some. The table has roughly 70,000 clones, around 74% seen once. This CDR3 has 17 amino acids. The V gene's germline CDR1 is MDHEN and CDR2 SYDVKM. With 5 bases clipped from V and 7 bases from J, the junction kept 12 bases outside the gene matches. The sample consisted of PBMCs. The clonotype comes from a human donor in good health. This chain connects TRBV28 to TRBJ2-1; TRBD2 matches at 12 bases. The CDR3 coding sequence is TGTGCCAGCAGTCCCCTAAAGACTAGCGGGAGCGGAAATGAGCAGTTCTTC. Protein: CASSPLKTSGSGNEQFF.